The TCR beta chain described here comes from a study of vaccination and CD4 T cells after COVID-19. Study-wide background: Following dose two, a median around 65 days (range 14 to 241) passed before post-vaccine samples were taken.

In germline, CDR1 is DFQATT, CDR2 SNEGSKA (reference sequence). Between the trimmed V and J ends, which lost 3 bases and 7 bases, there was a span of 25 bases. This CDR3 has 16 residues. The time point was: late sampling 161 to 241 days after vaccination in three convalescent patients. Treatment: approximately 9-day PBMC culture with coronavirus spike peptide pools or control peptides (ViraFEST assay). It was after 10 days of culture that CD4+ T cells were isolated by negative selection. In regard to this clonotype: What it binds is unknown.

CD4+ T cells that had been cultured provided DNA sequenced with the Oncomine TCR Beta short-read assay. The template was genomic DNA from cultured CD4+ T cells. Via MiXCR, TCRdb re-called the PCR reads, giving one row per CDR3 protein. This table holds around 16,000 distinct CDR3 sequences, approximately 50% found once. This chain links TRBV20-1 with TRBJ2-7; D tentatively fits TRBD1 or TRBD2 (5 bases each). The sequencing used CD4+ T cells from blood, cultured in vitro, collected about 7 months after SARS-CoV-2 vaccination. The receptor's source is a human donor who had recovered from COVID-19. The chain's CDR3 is CSASAVSQDGAREQYF. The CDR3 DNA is TGCAGTGCTAGTGCTGTATCTCAGGACGGGGCTAGGGAGCAGTACTTC.